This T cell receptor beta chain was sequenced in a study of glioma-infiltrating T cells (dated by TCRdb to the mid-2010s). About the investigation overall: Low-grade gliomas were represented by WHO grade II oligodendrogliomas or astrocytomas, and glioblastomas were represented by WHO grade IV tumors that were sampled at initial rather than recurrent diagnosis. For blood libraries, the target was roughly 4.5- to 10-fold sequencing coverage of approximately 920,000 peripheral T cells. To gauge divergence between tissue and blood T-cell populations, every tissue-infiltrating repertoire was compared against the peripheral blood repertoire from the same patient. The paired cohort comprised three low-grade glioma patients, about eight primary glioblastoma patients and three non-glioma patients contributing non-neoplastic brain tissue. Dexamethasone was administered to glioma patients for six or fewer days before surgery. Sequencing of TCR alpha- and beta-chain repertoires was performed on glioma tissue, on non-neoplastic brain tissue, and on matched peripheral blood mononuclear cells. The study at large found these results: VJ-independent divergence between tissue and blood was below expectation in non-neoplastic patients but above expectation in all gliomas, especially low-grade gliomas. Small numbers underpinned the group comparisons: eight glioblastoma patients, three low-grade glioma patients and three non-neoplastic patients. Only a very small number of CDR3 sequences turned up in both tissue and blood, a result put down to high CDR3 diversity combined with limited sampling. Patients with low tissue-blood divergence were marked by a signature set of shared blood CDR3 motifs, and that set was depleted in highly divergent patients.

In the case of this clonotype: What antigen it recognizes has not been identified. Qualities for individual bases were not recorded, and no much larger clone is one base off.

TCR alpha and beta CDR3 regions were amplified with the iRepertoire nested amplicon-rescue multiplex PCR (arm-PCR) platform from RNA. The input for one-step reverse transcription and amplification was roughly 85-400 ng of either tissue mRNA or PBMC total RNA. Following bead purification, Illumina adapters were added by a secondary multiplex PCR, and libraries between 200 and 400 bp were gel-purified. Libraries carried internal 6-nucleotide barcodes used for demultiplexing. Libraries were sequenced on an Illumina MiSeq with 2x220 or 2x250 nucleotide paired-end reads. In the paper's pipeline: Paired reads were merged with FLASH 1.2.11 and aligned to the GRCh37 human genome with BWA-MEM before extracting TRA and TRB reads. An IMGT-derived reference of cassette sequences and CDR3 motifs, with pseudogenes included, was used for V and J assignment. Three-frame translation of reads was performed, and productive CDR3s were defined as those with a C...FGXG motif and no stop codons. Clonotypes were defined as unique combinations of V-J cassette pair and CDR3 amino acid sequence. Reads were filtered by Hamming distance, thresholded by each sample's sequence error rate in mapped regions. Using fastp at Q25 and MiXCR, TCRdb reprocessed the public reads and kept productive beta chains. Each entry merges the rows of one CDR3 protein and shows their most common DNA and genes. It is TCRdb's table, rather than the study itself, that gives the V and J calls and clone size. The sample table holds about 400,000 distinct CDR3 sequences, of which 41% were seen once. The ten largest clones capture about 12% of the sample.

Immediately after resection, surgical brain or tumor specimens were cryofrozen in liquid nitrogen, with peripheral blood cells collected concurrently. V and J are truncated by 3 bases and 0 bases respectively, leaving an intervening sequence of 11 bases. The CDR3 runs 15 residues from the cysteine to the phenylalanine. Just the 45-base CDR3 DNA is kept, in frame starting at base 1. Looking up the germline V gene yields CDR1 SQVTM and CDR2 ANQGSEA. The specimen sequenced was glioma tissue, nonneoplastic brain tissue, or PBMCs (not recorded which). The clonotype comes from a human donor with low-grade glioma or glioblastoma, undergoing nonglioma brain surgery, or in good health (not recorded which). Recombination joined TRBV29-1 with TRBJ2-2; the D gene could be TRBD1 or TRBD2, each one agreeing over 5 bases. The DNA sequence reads TGCAGCGTTGACGCCCAGGGAGCGAACACCGGGGAGCTGTTTTTT. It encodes CSVDAQGANTGELFF.